The 4 T cell receptor beta chains reported below all come from one sample, sequenced in a study of shared clonotypes between healthy human individuals. Libraries were prepared by immunoSEQ multiplex PCR; TCRdb keeps only in-frame clonotypes and omits some of them. The sample lists about 2.4 million clones; under 95% were seen once. Sample: naive CD4+ T cells from PBMCs. Described subset: CD45RA+ positively selected. These TCRs come from a man between 18 and 29 years old in good health. Some clones in this sample may be carry-over from other donors' samples.

This clone was seen a handful of times. The chain recombines TRBV19 with TRBJ1-1; D is unresolved. V lost 7 bases, J lost 9 bases, and 9 bases lay in between. Germline loops: CDR1 LNHDA, CDR2 SQIVND (reference sequence). The CDR3 is 10 residues long. In DNA form, the CDR3 reads TGTGCCAGTATGAAGAGGAAAGCTTTCTTT. Encoded protein: CASMKRKAFF.

The rearrangement joins TRBV7-2 to TRBJ1-2, with unresolved D. This CDR3 region has 13 residues. V shed 1 base and J shed 5 bases, with 8 bases lying between them. Per the germline V gene, CDR1 is SGHTA and CDR2 is FQGNSA. The DNA for the CDR3 is TGTGCCAGCAGCTTAGGTGTCCTTTATGGCTACACCTTC. Its protein is CASSLGVLYGYTF.

This rearrangement joins TRBV7-6 to TRBJ2-7; D remains ambiguous. Trimming stripped 0 bases from V and 0 bases from J, with 12 bases between. Germline loops: CDR1 SGHVS, CDR2 FNYEAQ. The CDR3 contains 16 residues. In DNA, the CDR3 is TGTGCCAGCAGCTTAGCGCTGGCACAGAACTCCTACGAGCAGTACTTC. This encodes CASSLALAQNSYEQYF.

This chain joins TRBV29-1 and TRBJ1-5; 10 bases align to TRBD1. Unmatched junction bases numbered 10, after V lost 7 bases and J lost 7 bases. This CDR3 comprises 14 residues. The germline CDR1 and CDR2 sequences are SQVTM and ANQGSEA. DNA for the CDR3: TGCAGCGCTGCCCTTGGGACAGGGGAACAGCCCCAGCATTTT. It specifies CSAALGTGEQPQHF.